A single sample gave rise to the 4 T cell receptor beta chains below, sequenced in a study of blood T cells in healthy people across ages. The authors ran a second PCR of roughly 6 to 12 cycles using a sample-barcoded 5' primer and a J-beta primer mix. TCRdb reprocessed the 5' RACE reads via MiXCR and lists one record per CDR3 protein. The repertoire has hundreds of thousands of distinct CDR3 sequences, about 61% of them found once; the top ten carry around 24%. Input material: blood. These receptors were taken from a man aged 35-49 years in good health.

V usage is TRBV5-1 and J usage is TRBJ2-1, with 13 bases lining up with TRBD2. The CDR3 is 16 residues long. The trim removed 4 bases at V and 4 bases at J, leaving 5 bases unmatched. CDR1 SGHRS and CDR2 YFSETQ come from the germline V gene. Written as DNA, the CDR3 is TGCGCCAGCAGCCCGGGACTAGCGGGACCTTACAATGAGCAGTTCTTC. Protein product: CASSPGLAGPYNEQFF.

This chain uses TRBV6-2 or TRBV6-3 with TRBJ2-1; 8 positions agree with TRBD2. V lost 2 bases to trimming and J lost 9 bases; unmatched junction nucleotides: 15. The germline V gene has CDR1 MNHEY and CDR2 SVGEGT. This CDR3 region has 17 residues. The DNA of the CDR3 is TGTGCCAGCAGTTACCCGACAGCGGGAGCAATCACCGGTGAGCAGTTCTTC. Translation: CASSYPTAGAITGEQFF.

This clonotype occurred a few times. This chain uses TRBV3-1 with TRBJ1-6, with a weak D call TRBD1 (5 bases). This CDR3 comprises 17 residues. V was trimmed by 7 bases and J by 5 bases, leaving 21 bases between them. CDR1 is LGHDT and CDR2 is YNNKEL in the germline V gene (reference sequence). The CDR3 protein is CASIPSFGTRDNSPLHF. The CDR3 bases are TGTGCCAGCATTCCCTCTTTTGGGACTCGGGATAATTCACCCCTCCACTTT.

The rearrangement uses TRBV6-5 and TRBJ2-5; 12 nucleotides match TRBD2. CDR3 length: 16 residues. Per germline, CDR1 MNHEY and CDR2 SVGAGI. The V and J ends lost 2 bases and 0 bases, in that order; junction bases with no gene match: 1. The CDR3 sequence: CASSYRTSGNQETQYF. The CDR3 nucleotides read TGTGCCAGCAGTTACAGGACTAGCGGGAACCAAGAGACCCAGTACTTC.